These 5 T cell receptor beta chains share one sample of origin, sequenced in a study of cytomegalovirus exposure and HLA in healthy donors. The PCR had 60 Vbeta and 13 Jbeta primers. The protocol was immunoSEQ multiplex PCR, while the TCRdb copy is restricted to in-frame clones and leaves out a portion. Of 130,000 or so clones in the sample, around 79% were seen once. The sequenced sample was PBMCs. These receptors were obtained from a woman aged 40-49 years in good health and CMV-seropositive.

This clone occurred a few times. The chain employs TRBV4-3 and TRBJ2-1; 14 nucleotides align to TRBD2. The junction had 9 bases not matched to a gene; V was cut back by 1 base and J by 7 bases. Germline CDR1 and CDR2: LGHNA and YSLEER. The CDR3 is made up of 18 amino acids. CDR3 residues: CASSQVGPGLAGENEQFF. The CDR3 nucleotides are TGCGCCAGCAGCCAAGTTGGACCGGGACTAGCGGGGGAAAATGAGCAGTTCTTC.

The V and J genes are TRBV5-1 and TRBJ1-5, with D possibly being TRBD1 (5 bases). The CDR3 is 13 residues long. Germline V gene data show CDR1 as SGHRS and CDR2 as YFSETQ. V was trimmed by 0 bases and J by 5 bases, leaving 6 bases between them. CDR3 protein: CASSLGGDQPQHF. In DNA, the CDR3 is TGCGCCAGCAGCTTGGGGGGGGATCAGCCCCAGCATTTT.

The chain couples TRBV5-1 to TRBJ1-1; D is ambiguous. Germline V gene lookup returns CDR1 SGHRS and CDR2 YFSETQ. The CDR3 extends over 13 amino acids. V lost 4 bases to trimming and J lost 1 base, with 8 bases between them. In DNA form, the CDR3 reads TGCGCCAGCAGCCCAGAATCGAACACTGAAGCTTTCTTT. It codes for CASSPESNTEAFF. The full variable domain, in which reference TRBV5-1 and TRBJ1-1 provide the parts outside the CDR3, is KAGVTQTPRYLIKTRGQQVTLSCSPISGHRSVSWYQQTPGQGLQFLFEYFSETQRNKGNFPGRFSGRQFSNSRSEMNVSTLELGDSALYLCASSPESNTEAFFGQGTRLTVV.

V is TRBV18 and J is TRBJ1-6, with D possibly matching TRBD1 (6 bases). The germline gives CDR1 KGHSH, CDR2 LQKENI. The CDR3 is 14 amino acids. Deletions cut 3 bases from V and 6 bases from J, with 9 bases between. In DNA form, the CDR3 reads TGTGCCAGCTCACCGGACAGCCTTAATTCACCCCTCCACTTT. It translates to CASSPDSLNSPLHF.

The CDR3 sequence is CASSPRESGANVLTF. CDR3 bases: TGTGCCAGCAGCCCCAGGGAATCTGGGGCCAACGTCCTGACTTTC. The chain uses TRBV7-2 and TRBJ2-6, with D tentatively TRBD1 (5 bases). The CDR3 extends over 15 amino acids. CDR1 is SGHTA, CDR2 FQGNSA, per germline. The V end lost 5 bases, the J end lost 1 base, and 9 bases lay between the germline ends.